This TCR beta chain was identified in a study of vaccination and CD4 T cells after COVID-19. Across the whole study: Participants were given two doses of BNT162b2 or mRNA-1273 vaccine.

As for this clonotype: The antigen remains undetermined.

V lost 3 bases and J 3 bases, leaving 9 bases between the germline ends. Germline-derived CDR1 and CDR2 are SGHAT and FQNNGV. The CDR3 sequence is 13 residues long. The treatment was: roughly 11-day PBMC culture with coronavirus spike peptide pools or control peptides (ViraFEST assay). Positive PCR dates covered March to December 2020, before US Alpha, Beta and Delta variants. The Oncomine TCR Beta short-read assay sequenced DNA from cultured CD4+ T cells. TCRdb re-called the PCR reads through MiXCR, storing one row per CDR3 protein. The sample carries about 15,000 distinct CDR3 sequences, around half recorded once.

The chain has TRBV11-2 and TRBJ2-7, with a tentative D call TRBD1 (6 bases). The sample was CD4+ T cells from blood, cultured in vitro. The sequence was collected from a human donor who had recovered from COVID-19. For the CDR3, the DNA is TGTGCCAGCAGCTTTGGACAGAGCTACGAGCAGTACTTC. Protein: CASSFGQSYEQYF.